The 9 T cell receptor beta chains reported below all come from one sample, sequenced in a study of blood T cell repertoires in COVID-19. Some clones are missing from TCRdb's copy, which holds only in-frame ones; the method was immunoSEQ multiplex PCR. Of approximately 220,000 clones in the sample, around 90% were seen once. The sequencing input was peripheral blood. The receptors were sampled from a man aged 60 to 75 with acute or convalescent COVID-19.

The chain carries TRBV3-1 (or the pseudogene TRBV3-2) and TRBJ2-5, with D possibly TRBD1 on 6 matching bases. V lost 1 base and J lost 9, with 12 bases in between. CDR3 length equals 13 residues. CDR1 LGHDT and CDR2 YNNKEL come from the germline V gene (reference sequence). The chain's CDR3 is CASSQGDGTPQYF. The CDR3 DNA reads TGTGCCAGCAGCCAAGGGGACGGGACACCCCAGTACTTC.

The chain is built from TRBV4-1 and TRBJ2-3; 8 bases line up with TRBD2. CDR3 length: 16 amino acids. Per the germline V gene, CDR1 is MGHRA and CDR2 is YSYEKL. V was clipped by 4 bases and J by 5 bases; unmatched bases: 11. CDR3 DNA: TGCGCCAGCAGCCTCCTAGGCGGGGGGCAGGAAGATACGCAGTATTTT. Protein sequence: CASSLLGGGQEDTQYF.

The rearrangement joins TRBV15 to TRBJ1-5; D not resolved. The V end lost 0 bases, the J end lost 2 bases, and 8 bases lay between the germline ends. The CDR3 is 15 residues long. CDR1 is LNHNV, CDR2 YYDKDF, per germline (reference sequence). CDR3 sequence reads: CATSRESPGNQPQHF. The CDR3 DNA reads TGTGCCACCAGCAGAGAGAGTCCTGGCAATCAGCCCCAGCATTTT.

The chain employs TRBV24-1 and TRBJ2-7; no definite D call. CDR1 and CDR2 (germline): KGHDR, SFDVKD. This CDR3 spans 11 amino acids. Trimming took 5 bases from V and 3 from J, leaving 4 bases between them. CDR3 nucleotides: TGTGCCACCAGTGCCCTCTACGAGCAGTACTTC. Encoded protein: CATSALYEQYF.

V gene TRBV28 combines with J gene TRBJ2-5, with a possible D match to TRBD2 (5 bases). CDR3 length: 15 amino acids. With 8 bases removed from V and 1 base from J, the gap between germline ends came to 17 bases. The V gene's germline CDR1 is MDHEN and CDR2 SYDVKM. The CDR3 DNA reads TGTGCCAGCGGTACGCTTCTCGGGGTCCAAGAGACCCAGTACTTC. Amino acid sequence: CASGTLLGVQETQYF.

A word on this clone: The identical CDR3 is also encoded by other nucleotide sequences in the sample. The V and J genes are TRBV6-5 and TRBJ2-7, with 8 bases that match TRBD1. The CDR3 consists of 15 residues. Germline V gene lookup returns CDR1 MNHEY and CDR2 SVGAGI. V was clipped by 0 bases and J by 3 bases; unmatched bases: 4. The CDR3 here is CASSYSGTGSYEQYF. CDR3 coding DNA: TGTGCCAGCAGTTACTCAGGGACAGGCAGCTACGAGCAGTACTTC.

This rearrangement joins TRBV5-1 to TRBJ2-5, with D tentatively TRBD1 (8 bases). With 1 base removed from V and 5 bases from J, the gap between germline ends came to 12 bases. The CDR3 runs to 14 residues. The germline gives CDR1 SGHRS, CDR2 YFSETQ. CDR3 sequence (DNA): TGCGCCAGCAGCTTGAGCGGGACAGGTGAGACCCAGTACTTC. It specifies CASSLSGTGETQYF.

V and J are TRBV6-2 or TRBV6-3 and TRBJ2-7; 10 bases are a match to TRBD2. Germline V gives CDR1 MNHEY, CDR2 SVGEGT. After removal of 5 bases from V and 0 bases from J, the junction contained 4 bases not matched to a gene. This CDR3 is built from 15 residues. The CDR3: CASSGWTSGSYEQYF. In nucleotides, the CDR3 is TGTGCCAGCAGTGGGTGGACTAGCGGCTCCTACGAGCAGTACTTC.

The chain uses TRBV5-1 and TRBJ2-3; weak D call: TRBD1 (6 bases). Germline V gene sequence: CDR1 SGHRS, CDR2 YFSETQ. V was cut by 5 bases and J by 0 bases, with 10 bases left in between. The CDR3 is 14 residues long. CDR3 protein: CASRGQGSTDTQYF. CDR3 DNA: TGCGCCAGCAGAGGGCAGGGGAGCACAGATACGCAGTATTTT.